This T cell receptor beta chain was captured by sequencing in a study of OX40 agonist ivuxolimab in advanced cancers. In the study overall: The dose-escalation cohort was over 65% male, with a mean age of 60 years, ranging roughly 20 to 90.

CDR1 is LNHDA, CDR2 SQIVND, per germline (reference sequence). The CDR3 covers 12 residues. Deletions cut 5 bases from V and 2 bases from J, with 6 bases between. Repertoires were generated with immunoSEQ multiplex PCR, while TCRdb's copy carries only in-frame clones and drops some. The table includes under 45,000 clones, about 79% detected once. Only one count was recorded for this clone. The clonotype was recovered from an adult with an advanced solid tumor such as melanoma, head and neck, liver or kidney cancer. J is TRBJ1-1 and V is TRBV19; D is undetermined. Sequenced material: CD4+ or CD8+ T cells sorted from blood, taken in a trial of the OX40 agonist ivuxolimab. The CDR3 region is CASSYSNTEAFF. DNA of the CDR3: TGTGCCAGTAGTTACTCCAACACTGAAGCTTTCTTT.